This TCR beta chain was sequenced in a study of early T cells in non-severe SARS-CoV-2 infection. Looking at the study overall: Sequencing targeted bulk RNA from unsorted whole blood, leaving chains unpaired.

A few counts support this clonotype. TCRdb re-derived calls from the 5' RACE reads in MiXCR, one entry per CDR3 protein. The sample consists of tens of thousands of distinct CDR3 sequences, roughly 5.2% of them appearing once. V dropped 5 bases and J dropped 3; count of bases not matched to a gene: 4. CDR1 MNHEY and CDR2 SVGEGT come from the germline V gene. This CDR3 region has 17 residues. The source of this sequence is an adult who was a healthcare worker with PCR-confirmed SARS-CoV-2 infection or an uninfected control (not recorded which). The chain uses TRBV6-2 or TRBV6-3 and TRBJ2-6; 13 positions agree with TRBD2. The sequenced material came from whole blood. The CDR3 DNA is TGTGCCAGCAGTACCCGACTAGCGGGAGGTGGGGCCAACGTCCTGACTTTC. Protein sequence: CASSTRLAGGGANVLTF.